Below, 26 T cell receptor beta chains from the same sample are listed, as sequenced in a study of T cells after yellow fever vaccination. TCRdb re-analysed the 5' RACE reads in MiXCR, keeping a single row per CDR3 protein. The profile shows hundreds of thousands of distinct CDR3 sequences, 8% to 9.5% of them singletons. Sample: PBMCs, taken around 45 days after the first yellow fever vaccination. Source of these receptors: a man aged 18 to 29 who received the YFV17D yellow fever vaccine.

CDR3 loop: CASSFSDRGHNQPQHF. CDR3 sequence (DNA): TGTGCCAGCAGTTTTTCGGACAGGGGTCACAATCAGCCCCAGCATTTT. The rearrangement uses TRBV12-3 or TRBV12-4 and TRBJ1-5; 9 bases fit TRBD1. Trimming cost V 3 bases and J 3 bases; bases outside gene matches: 6. This CDR3 has 16 amino acids.

This clonotype was counted between two and nine times. The chain combines TRBV24-1 with TRBJ2-3; tentative D call: TRBD1 (5 bases). V lost 3 bases to trimming and J lost 3 bases, with 6 bases between them. The CDR3 is made up of 13 amino acids. The germline gives CDR1 KGHDR, CDR2 SFDVKD. Written as DNA, the CDR3 is TGTGCCACCAGTGATCGACAGACAGATACGCAGTATTTT. Translated: CATSDRQTDTQYF.

This clonotype was counted a few times. The rearrangement uses TRBV11-2 and TRBJ1-4, with 12 bases that match TRBD1. CDR3 length: 16 amino acids. Trimming took 6 bases from V and 3 from J; bases not matched to a gene: 5. Germline CDR1 reads SGHAT; CDR2 reads FQNNGV. The CDR3 DNA is TGTGCCAGCAGACAGGGACAGGGGGCGGCTAATGAAAAACTGTTTTTT. Its translation is CASRQGQGAANEKLFF.

The table lists this clonotype with a few counts. The J gene is TRBJ1-1, the V gene TRBV12-5; D unresolved. The CDR3 is 14 residues long. Germline V gene data show CDR1 as LGHNT and CDR2 as FRNRAP. Deletions cut 1 base from V and 1 base from J, with 7 bases between. The CDR3 loop is CASGLGTPNTEAFF. As DNA, the CDR3 is TGTGCTAGTGGTTTGGGGACTCCGAACACTGAAGCTTTCTTT.

This clonotype was seen a few times. This sequence joins TRBV2 and TRBJ2-7; 15 bases are shared with TRBD2. Germline trimming cut 8 bases from V and 6 bases from J; bases unmatched to any gene: 8. This CDR3 has 15 residues. From germline, CDR1 is SNHLY and CDR2 FYNNEI. CDR3: CASVGLAGGLIEQYF. The CDR3 DNA sequence: TGTGCCAGCGTTGGACTAGCGGGGGGGCTTATCGAGCAGTACTTC.

In its sample, this clonotype was seen a few times. It is unclear where the CDR3 begins or ends on the DNA, so no DNA is shown, and the CDR3 is as TCRdb lists it. This chain joins TRBV6-5 and TRBJ2-2; TRBD2, the table's D call, lacks a check against the DNA. Ends included, the CDR3 has 16 residues. CDR1 MNHEY and CDR2 SVGAGI come from the germline V gene. The chain's CDR3 is CASSSSGLAGAGELFF.

This clonotype has just a few counts. The rearrangement uses TRBV20-1 and TRBJ2-7, with 9 bases matching TRBD2. The length of the CDR3 is 14 residues. The V segment lost 6 bases and the J segment 0 bases; nucleotides outside the gene matches: 6. Germline V gives CDR1 DFQATT, CDR2 SNEGSKA (reference sequence). Written as DNA, the CDR3 is TGCAGTGCGGTTAGCGGGGGCCTCTCCTACGAGCAGTACTTC. Translation gives CSAVSGGLSYEQYF.

The chain has TRBV29-1 and TRBJ1-1; unclear D gene. Germline CDR1 SQVTM, CDR2 ANQGSEA. CDR3 length: 11 residues. Between the trimmed V and J ends, which lost 4 bases and 11 bases, there was a span of 14 bases. CDR3 coding DNA: TGCAGCGTTGCGGCGGCCGGTCGGGCTTTCTTT. Its protein product is CSVAAAGRAFF.

This clonotype was counted ten times or more. This sequence joins TRBV4-1 and TRBJ2-3; D may be TRBD1 or TRBD2 (5 bases each). CDR3 size: 19 residues. The germline V gene has CDR1 MGHRA and CDR2 YSYEKL. Deletions cut 1 base from V and 7 bases from J, with 27 bases between. Written as DNA, the CDR3 is TGCGCCAGCAGCCAAGCGAGGGGTAACGGGCCATACGAAGTCCATACGCAGTATTTT. Translated: CASSQARGNGPYEVHTQYF.

The rearrangement joins TRBV4-1 to TRBJ2-1; D is undetermined. Trimming shortened V by 1 base and J by 6 bases, and 7 bases separated the two germline ends. Per the germline V gene, CDR1 is MGHRA and CDR2 is YSYEKL. This CDR3 has 13 residues. This chain's CDR3 is CASSQAIFNEQFF. As DNA, the CDR3 is TGCGCCAGCAGCCAAGCCATTTTCAATGAGCAGTTCTTC.

The chain carries TRBV12-5 and TRBJ2-1; D call uncertain. The CDR3 is 11 amino acids. Looked up from germline, CDR1 is LGHNT and CDR2 is FRNRAP. V was trimmed by 4 bases and J by 6 bases, leaving 4 bases between them. The CDR3 DNA reads as TGTGCTAGTGGTTCGCGCAATGAGCAGTTCTTC. Its protein is CASGSRNEQFF.

This clonotype was counted between two and nine times. The rearrangement links TRBV7-9 to TRBJ2-1, with 8 bases identical to TRBD2. This CDR3 is built from 14 residues. Germline V gene sequence: CDR1 SEHNR, CDR2 FQNEAQ (reference sequence). J was trimmed by 10 bases and V by 5 bases; bases with no gene match: 10. The chain's CDR3 is CASSPVYGGGEQFF. CDR3 in DNA: TGTGCCAGCAGCCCAGTCTACGGGGGGGGAGAGCAGTTCTTC.

This clonotype was observed a few times. The chain carries TRBV29-1 and TRBJ1-2, with D hard to call. The length of the CDR3 is 13 residues. CDR1 and CDR2 (germline): SQVTM, ANQGSEA. V shed 0 bases and J shed 6 bases, with 11 bases lying between them. CDR3: CSVEEGTGDGYTF. The CDR3 DNA sequence: TGCAGCGTTGAAGAGGGAACCGGGGATGGCTACACCTTC.

The V call is TRBV7-2, the J call TRBJ2-3, with TRBD1 identical over 8 bases. Germline CDR1 SGHTA, CDR2 FQGNSA. The CDR3 runs to 13 residues. The V and J ends lost 5 bases and 4 bases, in that order; junction bases with no gene match: 2. In nucleotides, the CDR3 is TGTGCCAGCAGCCGGACAGGGCCAGATACGCAGTATTTT. Protein: CASSRTGPDTQYF.

This clonotype was observed a few times. The J gene is TRBJ1-1, the V gene TRBV5-5, with D maybe TRBD1 (5 bases). Germline V gene lookup returns CDR1 SGHKS and CDR2 YYEKEE (reference sequence). V was shortened by 2 bases and J by 3 bases, with 11 bases between the two germline ends. The CDR3 has 14 residues. This CDR3 is CASSLYRRDTEAFF. The CDR3 region has the DNA TGTGCCAGCAGCTTATACAGGAGGGACACTGAAGCTTTCTTT. The whole variable domain, remainder taken from reference TRBV5-5 and TRBJ1-1, is DAGVTQSPTHLIKTRGQQVTLRCSPISGHKSVSWYQQVLGQGPQFIFQYYEKEERGRGNFPDRFSARQFPNYSSELNVNALLLGDSALYLCASSLYRRDTEAFFGQGTRLTVV.

The chain is built from TRBV24-1 and TRBJ2-2; the match to TRBD2 covers 7 bases. This CDR3 has 17 amino acids. Per germline, CDR1 KGHDR and CDR2 SFDVKD. Trimming at V came to 3 bases and at J to 4 bases, leaving 10 bases not matched to a gene. CDR3 sequence: CATSDRGAGGSTGELFF. Here the CDR3 DNA reads TGTGCCACCAGTGATCGAGGCGCCGGGGGGAGCACCGGGGAGCTGTTTTTT.

This clonotype has more than one count but fewer than ten. The chain links TRBV11-2 to TRBJ1-1, with a weak D call TRBD1 (6 bases). The germline V gene has CDR1 SGHAT and CDR2 FQNNGV. The CDR3 has 14 residues. Between the trimmed V and J ends, which lost 0 bases and 4 bases, there was a span of 9 bases. The CDR3 DNA reads as TGTGCCAGCAGCTTAGAGCAGGGGCTCACTGAAGCTTTCTTT. The encoded protein is CASSLEQGLTEAFF.

This chain links TRBV7-2 with TRBJ1-1; no clear D. V shed 1 base and J shed 4 bases, with 7 bases lying between them. CDR1 and CDR2 from the germline V gene are SGHTA and FQGNSA. This CDR3 has 13 amino acids. The DNA for the CDR3 is TGTGCCAGCAGCTTAGTGGTCCGCACTGAAGCTTTCTTT. Protein: CASSLVVRTEAFF.

The chain is built from TRBV7-8 and TRBJ1-3, with 9 positions matching TRBD1. Germline assignment: CDR1 SGHVS and CDR2 FQNEAQ. V lost 5 bases, J lost 7 bases, and 15 bases stayed unmatched. This CDR3 comprises 17 residues. The CDR3 here is CASSRRDRDTPGNTIYF. Here the CDR3 DNA reads TGTGCCAGCAGCCGGCGGGACAGGGATACGCCGGGTAACACCATATATTTT. Variable domain in full (rest from reference TRBV7-8 and TRBJ1-3): GAGVSQSPRYKVAKRGQDVALRCDPISGHVSLFWYQQALGQGPEFLTYFQNEAQLDKSGLPSDRFFAERPEGSVSTLKIQRTQQEDSAVYLCASSRRDRDTPGNTIYFGEGSWLTVV.

V is TRBV7-9 and J is TRBJ2-2, with D perhaps TRBD2 (6 bases). Looked up from germline, CDR1 is SEHNR and CDR2 is FQNEAQ (reference sequence). Trimming left V 4 bases short and J 6 bases short, with 18 bases between. This CDR3 is built from 16 residues. The CDR3 protein is CASSSGRDFLAGELFF. DNA of the CDR3: TGTGCCAGCAGCTCTGGCCGGGACTTCCTTGCCGGGGAGCTGTTTTTT.

This chain connects TRBV6-1 to TRBJ2-3; D is ambiguous. The V gene lost 6 bases and the J gene lost 4 bases, with 11 bases spanning the gap. Per germline, CDR1 MNHNS and CDR2 SASEGT. This CDR3 comprises 13 residues. The CDR3, as DNA: TGTGCCAGCAGCCCGCGGCTAGCAGATACGCAGTATTTT. Protein product: CASSPRLADTQYF.

This chain links TRBV11-2 with TRBJ2-1, with 8 bases lining up with TRBD2. The germline V gene has CDR1 SGHAT and CDR2 FQNNGV. The CDR3 consists of 16 residues. V lost 5 bases and J lost 5; bases outside the gene matches: 11. The chain's CDR3 is CASSLGTGGAHNEQFF. CDR3 in DNA: TGTGCCAGCAGCCTAGGGACCGGGGGGGCTCACAATGAGCAGTTCTTC.

The rearrangement links TRBV11-1 to TRBJ1-1; the D gene is possibly TRBD1 (5 bases). The CDR3 spans 13 residues. Germline assignment: CDR1 SGHAT and CDR2 FQDESV (reference sequence). Trimming shortened V by 5 bases and J by 4 bases, and 11 bases separated the two germline ends. CDR3 in amino acids: CASSGGRPTEAFF. CDR3 nucleotides: TGTGCCAGCAGCGGGGGGAGACCCACTGAAGCTTTCTTT. The full variable domain, its missing parts supplied by reference TRBV11-1 and TRBJ1-1, is EAEVAQSPRYKITEKSQAVAFWCDPISGHATLYWYRQILGQGPELLVQFQDESVVDDSQLPKDRFSAERLKGVDSTLKIQPAELGDSAMYLCASSGGRPTEAFFGQGTRLTVV.

This clonotype has just a few counts. The chain links TRBV4-1 to TRBJ1-5, with D unresolved. CDR3 size: 13 residues. CDR1 is MGHRA, CDR2 YSYEKL, per germline. Trimming stripped 0 bases from V and 10 bases from J, with 10 bases between. This CDR3 reads CASSQDRPLPQHF. The CDR3 DNA reads as TGCGCCAGCAGCCAAGACCGCCCGTTACCCCAGCATTTT.

In this sample, this clonotype turned up many times. The rearrangement joins TRBV7-9 to TRBJ2-3; no definite D call. V was cut by 5 bases and J by 0 bases, with 9 bases left in between. This CDR3 has 14 amino acids. From germline, CDR1 is SEHNR and CDR2 FQNEAQ (reference sequence). As DNA, the CDR3 is TGTGCCAGCAGCCCGATGACTAGCACAGATACGCAGTATTTT. Its translation: CASSPMTSTDTQYF.

CDR3 sequence reads: CASSGDSQETQYF. In DNA form, the CDR3 reads TGTGCCAGCAGCGGGGACAGCCAAGAGACCCAGTACTTC. V gene TRBV2 combines with J gene TRBJ2-5; 7 bases agree with TRBD1. This CDR3 has 13 residues. Per germline, CDR1 SNHLY and CDR2 FYNNEI. V was pared by 6 bases and J by 1 base, with 2 bases of the junction left unmatched.